Below, 4 T cell receptor beta chains from the same sample are listed, as sequenced in a study of T-cell memory formation after mild COVID-19. TCRdb reprocessed the 5' RACE reads via MiXCR and lists one record per CDR3 protein. The sample lists under 300,000 distinct CDR3 sequences; around 15% were seen once. Sample: PBMCs or a T cell subset sorted from them (not recorded which). These receptors came from a young man who had mild COVID-19 (a few samples of this study predate the infection). Cell type and time point are not known.

This clonotype is termed medium-sized (0.01 to 0.1%). This chain links TRBV6-2 or TRBV6-3 with TRBJ2-1; TRBD1 matches 9 bases. Per germline, CDR1 MNHEY and CDR2 SVGEGT. J was trimmed by 5 bases and V by 5 bases; bases with no gene match: 10. CDR3 length equals 16 residues. In DNA form, the CDR3 reads TGTGCCAGCAGTCCCCTCCGGGACAGGGTGGACAATGAGCAGTTCTTC. Its translation is CASSPLRDRVDNEQFF.

This clonotype has a count of ten or more. In DNA form, the CDR3 reads TGTGCCAGCTCACCCCTAGCGGGTAGCACAGATACGCAGTATTTT. This encodes CASSPLAGSTDTQYF. The chain links TRBV18 to TRBJ2-3; 8 nucleotides align to TRBD2. This CDR3 comprises 15 residues. Trimming took 3 bases from V and 0 from J; bases not matched to a gene: 2. Germline assignment: CDR1 KGHSH and CDR2 LQKENI.

There are many counts of this clonotype. The V gene is TRBV5-1, the J gene TRBJ2-5; TRBD1 matches at 7 bases. This CDR3 has 13 amino acids. The V gene's germline CDR1 is SGHRS and CDR2 YFSETQ. After removal of 4 bases from V and 5 bases from J, the junction contained 5 bases not matched to a gene. The CDR3 loop is CASSLEGAETQYF. The CDR3 region has the DNA TGCGCCAGCAGCCTCGAGGGGGCGGAGACCCAGTACTTC.

This clonotype was counted many times. The rearrangement joins TRBV7-2 to TRBJ2-2, with D perhaps TRBD2 (5 bases). Germline V CDR1 and CDR2: SGHTA, FQGNSA. There are 15 residues in the CDR3. V dropped 5 bases and J dropped 4 bases, with 14 bases sitting between them. The CDR3 loop is CASSPEVAGTGELFF. The CDR3 nucleotides read TGTGCCAGCAGCCCAGAGGTGGCGGGCACCGGGGAGCTGTTTTTT.